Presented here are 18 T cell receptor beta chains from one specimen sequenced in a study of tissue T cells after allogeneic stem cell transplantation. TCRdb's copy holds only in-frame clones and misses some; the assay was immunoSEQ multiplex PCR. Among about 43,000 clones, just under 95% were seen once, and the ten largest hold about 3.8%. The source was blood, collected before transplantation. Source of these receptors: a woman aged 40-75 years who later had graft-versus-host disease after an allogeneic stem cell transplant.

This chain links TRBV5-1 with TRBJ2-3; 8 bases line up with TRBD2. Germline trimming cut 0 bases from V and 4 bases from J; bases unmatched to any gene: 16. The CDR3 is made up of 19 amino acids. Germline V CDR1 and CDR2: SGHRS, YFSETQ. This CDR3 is CASSLGVAGYNGRPDTQYF. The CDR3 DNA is TGCGCCAGCAGCTTGGGGGTAGCGGGATACAACGGGAGACCAGATACGCAGTATTTT.

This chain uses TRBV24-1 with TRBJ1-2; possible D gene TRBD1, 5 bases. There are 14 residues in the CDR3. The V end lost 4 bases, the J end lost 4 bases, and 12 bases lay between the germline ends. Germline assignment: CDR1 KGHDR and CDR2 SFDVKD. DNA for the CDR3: TGTGCCACCAGTGACCAGGGCCGAAGCTATGGCTACACCTTC. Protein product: CATSDQGRSYGYTF.

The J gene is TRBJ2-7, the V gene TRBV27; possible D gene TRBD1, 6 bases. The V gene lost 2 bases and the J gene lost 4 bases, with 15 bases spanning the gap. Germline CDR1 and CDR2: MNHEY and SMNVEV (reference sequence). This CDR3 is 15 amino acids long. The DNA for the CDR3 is TGTGCCAGCAGTTTAGGCGGCAGGGGTCCTTACGAGCAGTACTTC. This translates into CASSLGGRGPYEQYF.

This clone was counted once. The CDR3 DNA is TGCGCCAGCAGCCAAGATTACAGCGGGAGGGCCGCCTACGAGCAGTACTTC. It yields the protein CASSQDYSGRAAYEQYF. The rearrangement links TRBV4-3 to TRBJ2-7; 10 bases agree with TRBD2. Per the germline V gene, CDR1 is LGHNA and CDR2 is YSLEER. The CDR3 is made up of 17 amino acids. The J segment lost 2 bases and the V segment lost 0 bases, leaving 7 bases of the junction unmatched.

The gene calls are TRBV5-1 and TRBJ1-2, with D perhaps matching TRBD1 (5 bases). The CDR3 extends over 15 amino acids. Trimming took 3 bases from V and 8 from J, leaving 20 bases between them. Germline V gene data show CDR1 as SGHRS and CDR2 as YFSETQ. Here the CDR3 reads CASSSDGTGPDGYTF. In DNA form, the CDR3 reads TGCGCCAGCAGCTCTGACGGGACCGGTCCAGACGGCTACACCTTC.

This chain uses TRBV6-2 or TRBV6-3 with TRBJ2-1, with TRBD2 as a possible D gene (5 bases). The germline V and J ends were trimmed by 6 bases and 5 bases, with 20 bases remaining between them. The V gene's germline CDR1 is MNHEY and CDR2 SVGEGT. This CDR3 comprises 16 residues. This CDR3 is CASSPPGIFPNNEQFF. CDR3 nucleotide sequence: TGTGCCAGCAGCCCCCCCGGGATTTTTCCGAACAATGAGCAGTTCTTC.

The CDR3 sequence is CASSSSSYEQYF. Written as DNA, the CDR3 is TGTGCCAGCAGTTCGAGCTCCTACGAGCAGTACTTC. This chain uses TRBV12-3 or TRBV12-4 with TRBJ2-7; D gene unclear. V was shortened by 4 bases and J by 0 bases, with 4 bases between the two germline ends. The CDR3 sequence is 12 residues long.

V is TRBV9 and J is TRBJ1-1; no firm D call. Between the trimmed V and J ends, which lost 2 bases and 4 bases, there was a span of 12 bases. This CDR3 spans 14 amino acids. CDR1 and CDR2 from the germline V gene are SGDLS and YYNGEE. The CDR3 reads CASSVGPTSTEAFF. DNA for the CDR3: TGTGCCAGCAGCGTGGGCCCCACGAGCACTGAAGCTTTCTTT.

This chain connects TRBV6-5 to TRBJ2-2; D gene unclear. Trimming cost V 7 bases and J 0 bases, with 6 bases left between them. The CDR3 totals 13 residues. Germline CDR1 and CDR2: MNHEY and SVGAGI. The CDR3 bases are TGTGCCAGCAAGACCCCGAACACCGGGGAGCTGTTTTTT. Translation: CASKTPNTGELFF.

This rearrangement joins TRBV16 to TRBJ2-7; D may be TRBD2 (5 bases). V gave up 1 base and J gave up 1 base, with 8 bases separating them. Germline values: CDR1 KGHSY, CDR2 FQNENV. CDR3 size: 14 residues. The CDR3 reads CASSQWEYSYEQYF. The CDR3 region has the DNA TGTGCCAGCAGCCAATGGGAGTATTCCTACGAGCAGTACTTC.

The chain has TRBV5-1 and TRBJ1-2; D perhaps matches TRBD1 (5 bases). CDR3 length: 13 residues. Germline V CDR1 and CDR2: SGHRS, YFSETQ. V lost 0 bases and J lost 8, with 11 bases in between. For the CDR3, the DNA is TGCGCCAGCAGCTTGGAAGCGGGGCTGGGCTACACCTTC. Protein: CASSLEAGLGYTF.

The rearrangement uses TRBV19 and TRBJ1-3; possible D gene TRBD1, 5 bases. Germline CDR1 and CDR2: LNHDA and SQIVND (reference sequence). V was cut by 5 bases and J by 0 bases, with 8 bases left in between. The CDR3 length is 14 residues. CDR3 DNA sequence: TGTGCCAGTAGTGCGAGGGGCTCTGGAAACACCATATATTTT. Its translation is CASSARGSGNTIYF.

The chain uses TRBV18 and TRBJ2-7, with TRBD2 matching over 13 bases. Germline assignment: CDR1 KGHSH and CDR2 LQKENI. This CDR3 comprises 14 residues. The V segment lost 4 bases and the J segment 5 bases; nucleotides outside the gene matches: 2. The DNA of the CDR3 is TGTGCCAGCTCACGCGGACTAGCGGGAGACGAGCAGTACTTC. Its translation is CASSRGLAGDEQYF.

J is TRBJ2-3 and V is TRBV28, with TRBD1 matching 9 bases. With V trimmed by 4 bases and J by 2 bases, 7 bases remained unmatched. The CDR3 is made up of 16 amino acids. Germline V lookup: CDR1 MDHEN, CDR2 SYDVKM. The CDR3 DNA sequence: TGTGCCAGCAGTTCCCCGGGACAGGGTAACACAGATACGCAGTATTTT. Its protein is CASSSPGQGNTDTQYF.

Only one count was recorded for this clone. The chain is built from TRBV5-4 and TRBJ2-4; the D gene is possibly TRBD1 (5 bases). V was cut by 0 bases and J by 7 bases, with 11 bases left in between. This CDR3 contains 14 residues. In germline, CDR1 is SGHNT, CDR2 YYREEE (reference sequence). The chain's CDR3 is CASSLDRSENIQYF. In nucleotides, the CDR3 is TGTGCCAGCAGCTTGGACAGGAGCGAGAACATTCAGTACTTC.

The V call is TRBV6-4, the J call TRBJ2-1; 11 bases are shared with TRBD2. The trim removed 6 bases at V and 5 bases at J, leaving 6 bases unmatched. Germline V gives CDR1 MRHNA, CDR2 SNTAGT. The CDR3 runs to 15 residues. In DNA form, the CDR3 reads TGTGCCAGCAGCCCACTAGCGGGGGCGAACAATGAGCAGTTCTTC. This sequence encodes CASSPLAGANNEQFF.

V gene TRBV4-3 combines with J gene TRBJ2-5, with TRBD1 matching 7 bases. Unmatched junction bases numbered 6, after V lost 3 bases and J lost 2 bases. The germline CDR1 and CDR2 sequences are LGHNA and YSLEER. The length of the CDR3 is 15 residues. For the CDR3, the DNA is TGCGCCAGCAGCCAGGGGACAGCTAAACAAGAGACCCAGTACTTC. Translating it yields CASSQGTAKQETQYF.

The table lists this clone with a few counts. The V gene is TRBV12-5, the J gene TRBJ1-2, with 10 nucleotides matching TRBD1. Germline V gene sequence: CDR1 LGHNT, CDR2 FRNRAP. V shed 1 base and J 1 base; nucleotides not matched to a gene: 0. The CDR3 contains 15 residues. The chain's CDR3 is CASGLGTGGNYGYTF. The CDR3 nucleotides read TGTGCTAGTGGTTTGGGGACAGGGGGTAACTATGGCTACACCTTC.